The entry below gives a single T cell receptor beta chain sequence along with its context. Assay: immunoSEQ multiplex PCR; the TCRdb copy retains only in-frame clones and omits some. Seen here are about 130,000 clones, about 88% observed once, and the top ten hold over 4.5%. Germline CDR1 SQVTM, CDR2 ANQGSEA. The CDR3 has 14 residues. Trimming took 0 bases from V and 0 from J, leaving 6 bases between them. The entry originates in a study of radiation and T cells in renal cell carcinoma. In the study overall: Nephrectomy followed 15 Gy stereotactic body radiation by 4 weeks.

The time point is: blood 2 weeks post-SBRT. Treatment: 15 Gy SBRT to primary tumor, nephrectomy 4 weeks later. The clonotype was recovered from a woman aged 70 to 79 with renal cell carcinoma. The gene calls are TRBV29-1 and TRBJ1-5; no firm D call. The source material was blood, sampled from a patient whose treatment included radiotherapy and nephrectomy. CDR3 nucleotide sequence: TGCAGCGTTGAAGATAGCAATAGCAATCAGCCCCAGCATTTT. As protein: CSVEDSNSNQPQHF.